This T cell receptor beta chain appears in the sequencing data of a study of cytomegalovirus exposure and HLA in healthy donors. Researchers ran the PCR with 60 Vbeta and 13 Jbeta primers. Assay: immunoSEQ multiplex PCR; the TCRdb copy retains only in-frame clones and omits some. Of 180,000 or so clones listed, approximately 80% were seen once; the top ten hold 2.9%. Germline V CDR1 and CDR2: GTSNPN, SVGIG (reference sequence). The CDR3 covers 14 residues. Trimming shortened V by 0 bases and J by 4 bases, and 12 bases separated the two germline ends. The TCR sequence derives from a female donor in good health and CMV-seronegative. Sequencing was done on a sample of PBMCs. The chain combines TRBV30 with TRBJ1-2; maybe TRBD1 (6 bases). The CDR3 region is CAWSVGQRAYGYTF. DNA of the CDR3: TGTGCCTGGAGTGTAGGACAGAGAGCCTATGGCTACACCTTC.